Shown below are 17 T cell receptor beta chains from a single sample sequenced in a study of breast tumors, draining lymph nodes, adjacent tissues. Samples came from axillary lymph nodes draining the breast cancer. Each CDR3 protein is one row after TCRdb ran MiXCR on the multiplex PCR reads. The data hold approximately 230,000 distinct CDR3 sequences, with 30% to 35% observed a single time. The source material was axillary lymph node tissue. These receptors were taken from a female donor with breast cancer. Some clones in this sample may be carry-over from other donors' samples.

This chain links TRBV20-1 with TRBJ2-1; 10 nucleotides match TRBD2. The CDR3 consists of 14 residues. Germline CDR1 is DFQATT and CDR2 is SNEGSKA (reference sequence). V lost 3 bases, J lost 4 bases, and 3 bases stayed unmatched. The CDR3 spells CSARSGRGYNEQFF. CDR3 coding DNA: TGCAGTGCTAGGAGCGGGAGGGGATACAATGAGCAGTTCTTC.

This rearrangement joins TRBV19 to TRBJ2-7; D tentatively fits TRBD1 or TRBD2 (6 bases each). The CDR3 has 16 residues. Germline-derived CDR1 and CDR2 are LNHDA and SQIVND (reference sequence). Trimming shortened V by 3 bases and J by 3 bases, and 18 bases separated the two germline ends. The CDR3 loop is CASSMEGTQVFYEQYF. For the CDR3, the DNA is TGTGCCAGTAGTATGGAGGGGACACAGGTTTTCTACGAGCAGTACTTC.

This clonotype was observed at least ten times. V and J are TRBV20-1 and TRBJ2-1; 8 nucleotides align to TRBD2. Germline V gives CDR1 DFQATT, CDR2 SNEGSKA (reference sequence). This CDR3 has 14 amino acids. The V and J ends lost 7 bases and 3 bases, in that order; junction bases with no gene match: 8. CDR3: CSVQGAGGYNEQFF. The CDR3 bases are TGCAGTGTCCAAGGGGCGGGGGGCTACAATGAGCAGTTCTTC.

Remarks on this clonotype: A much more abundant neighbour one base away suggests this may be a read error. The chain employs TRBV5-1 and TRBJ2-2; D possibly corresponds to TRBD2 (6 bases). The CDR3 is 11 residues long. CDR1 SGHRS and CDR2 YFSETQ come from the germline V gene. CDR3 region: CASSRSGGLFF. CDR3 DNA: TGCGCCAGCAGCCGCTCCGGGGGGCTGTTTTTT.

This clonotype was counted ten times or more. The J gene is TRBJ2-7, the V gene TRBV7-2, with D maybe TRBD2 (5 bases). The V and J ends lost 1 base and 0 bases respectively, with 7 bases between them. Germline CDR1 SGHTA, CDR2 FQGNSA. The length of the CDR3 is 14 residues. CDR3 nucleotides: TGTGCCAGCAGCTTAGAGCGGCTCTCCTACGAGCAGTACTTC. Amino acids: CASSLERLSYEQYF.

Many counts were recorded for this clonotype. The chain carries TRBV20-1 and TRBJ2-7, with no clear D. Trimming cost V 6 bases and J 3 bases, with 15 bases left between them. Germline CDR1 and CDR2: DFQATT and SNEGSKA (reference sequence). This CDR3 contains 13 residues. CDR3 protein: CSATQTMGYEQYF. CDR3 DNA: TGCAGTGCGACCCAAACGATGGGCTACGAGCAGTACTTC.

The rearrangement links TRBV28 to TRBJ1-5, with 8 bases aligning to TRBD1. The germline V gene has CDR1 MDHEN and CDR2 SYDVKM. The CDR3 consists of 15 residues. Germline trimming cut 8 bases from V and 2 bases from J; bases unmatched to any gene: 8. The CDR3 is CASSGQGGRNQPQHF. CDR3 coding DNA: TGTGCCAGCTCCGGACAGGGCGGGCGCAATCAGCCCCAGCATTTT.

This clonotype was detected many times. The genes are TRBV7-8 and TRBJ1-3; D may be TRBD1 (6 bases). The CDR3 extends over 16 amino acids. Germline values: CDR1 SGHVS, CDR2 FQNEAQ. The germline V and J ends were trimmed by 2 bases and 1 base, with 12 bases remaining between them. The CDR3 loop reads CASSLPSGASGNTIYF. The DNA for the CDR3 is TGTGCCAGCAGCTTACCCTCAGGGGCTTCTGGAAACACCATATATTTT.

This clonotype appeared a few times. The J gene is TRBJ2-5, the V gene TRBV3-1; TRBD2 agrees at 11 bases. CDR3 length: 15 amino acids. Trimming took 5 bases from V and 5 from J; bases not matched to a gene: 7. The germline V gene encodes CDR1 LGHDT and CDR2 YNNKEL (reference sequence). Here the CDR3 DNA reads TGTGCCAGCAGCTCTTTAGCGGGAGGGGGGGAGACCCAGTACTTC. It is translated as CASSSLAGGGETQYF.

This clonotype has a count of ten or more. The genes are TRBV2 and TRBJ2-3; D remains unclear. Germline lookup yields CDR1 SNHLY and CDR2 FYNNEI. The CDR3 is made up of 15 amino acids. V was trimmed by 3 bases and J by 2 bases, leaving 12 bases between them. The CDR3 sequence is CASSERLRNTDTQYF. DNA of the CDR3: TGTGCCAGCAGTGAGAGACTCAGAAACACAGATACGCAGTATTTT.

In its sample, this clonotype was seen many times. The rearrangement links TRBV20-1 to TRBJ1-6; 11 bases match TRBD1. Trimming cost V 1 base and J 7 bases; bases outside gene matches: 0. The CDR3 loop spans 14 amino acids. Germline CDR1 is DFQATT and CDR2 is SNEGSKA (reference sequence). CDR3 region: CSARGDRGNSPLHF. The CDR3 coding sequence is TGCAGTGCTAGAGGGGACAGGGGGAATTCACCCCTCCACTTT.

To note about this clonotype: A much larger clone differs from this one at a single base, so this may be a read error. The V and J genes are TRBV6-6 and TRBJ2-7; D not certain. Germline CDR1 MNHNY, CDR2 SVGAGI (reference sequence). The CDR3 length is 16 residues. DNA of the CDR3: TGTGCCAGCAGTCACTCGATAGGCGGAAGCTCCTACGAGCGGTACTTC. Its translation: CASSHSIGGSSYERYF.

The table lists this clonotype with many counts. The rearrangement links TRBV12-3 or TRBV12-4 to TRBJ1-5, with 8 bases aligning to TRBD1. J gave up 6 bases and V 1 base, and 5 bases lay outside the gene matches. The CDR3 runs to 15 residues. The CDR3 bases are TGTGCCAGCAGTTTAGTTGCAGGGGGCGGTCAGCCCCAGCATTTT. Encoded protein: CASSLVAGGGQPQHF.

This clonotype was recorded at least ten times. The rearrangement joins TRBV30 to TRBJ1-5, with D possibly matching TRBD1 (6 bases). The CDR3 has 16 amino acids. Germline CDR1 is GTSNPN and CDR2 is SVGIG (reference sequence). Trimming took off 0 bases at V and 2 bases at J, with 14 bases between the two ends. The CDR3 spells CAWSVSGGAGNQPQHF. In DNA form, the CDR3 reads TGTGCCTGGAGTGTATCGGGGGGCGCGGGCAATCAGCCCCAGCATTTT. Based on the CDR3 plus reference TRBV30 and TRBJ1-5, the full variable domain is SQTIHQWPATLVQPVGSPLSLECTVEGTSNPNLYWYRQAAGRGLQLLFYSVGIGQISSEVPQNLSASRPQDRQFILSSKKLLLSDSGFYLCAWSVSGGAGNQPQHFGDGTRLSIL.

The V gene is TRBV10-3, the J gene TRBJ1-2, with D tentatively TRBD1 (5 bases). The CDR3 runs 17 residues. CDR1 ENHRY and CDR2 SYGVKD come from the germline V gene. The V end was cut by 2 bases, the J end by 8 bases, with 24 bases between. The CDR3 here is CAISEVGADNPAGGYTF. CDR3 nucleotide sequence: TGTGCCATCAGTGAGGTCGGGGCTGATAACCCTGCGGGGGGCTACACCTTC.

The genes are TRBV11-3 and TRBJ1-6; TRBD1 aligns across 7 bases. CDR1 and CDR2 from the germline V gene are SGHNT and YENEEA. CDR3 length: 16 residues. Trimming at V came to 1 base and at J to 6 bases, leaving 6 bases not matched to a gene. The CDR3 sequence: CASSLVGTVTNSPLHF. Written as DNA, the CDR3 is TGTGCCAGCAGCTTAGTGGGGACAGTTACTAATTCACCCCTCCACTTT. The whole variable domain, remainder taken from reference TRBV11-3 and TRBJ1-6, is EAGVVQSPRYKIIEKKQPVAFWCNPISGHNTLYWYLQNLGQGPELLIRYENEEAVDDSQLPKDRFSAERLKGVDSTLKIQPAELGDSAVYLCASSLVGTVTNSPLHFGNGTRLTVT.

V and J are TRBV6-1 and TRBJ1-2; D is perhaps TRBD1 (5 bases). The CDR3 is 13 amino acids. The germline gives CDR1 MNHNS, CDR2 SASEGT. V lost 2 bases, J lost 8 bases, and 12 bases lay in between. This CDR3 reads CASSETGVGGYTF. CDR3 sequence (DNA): TGTGCCAGCAGTGAAACGGGGGTTGGGGGCTACACCTTC.